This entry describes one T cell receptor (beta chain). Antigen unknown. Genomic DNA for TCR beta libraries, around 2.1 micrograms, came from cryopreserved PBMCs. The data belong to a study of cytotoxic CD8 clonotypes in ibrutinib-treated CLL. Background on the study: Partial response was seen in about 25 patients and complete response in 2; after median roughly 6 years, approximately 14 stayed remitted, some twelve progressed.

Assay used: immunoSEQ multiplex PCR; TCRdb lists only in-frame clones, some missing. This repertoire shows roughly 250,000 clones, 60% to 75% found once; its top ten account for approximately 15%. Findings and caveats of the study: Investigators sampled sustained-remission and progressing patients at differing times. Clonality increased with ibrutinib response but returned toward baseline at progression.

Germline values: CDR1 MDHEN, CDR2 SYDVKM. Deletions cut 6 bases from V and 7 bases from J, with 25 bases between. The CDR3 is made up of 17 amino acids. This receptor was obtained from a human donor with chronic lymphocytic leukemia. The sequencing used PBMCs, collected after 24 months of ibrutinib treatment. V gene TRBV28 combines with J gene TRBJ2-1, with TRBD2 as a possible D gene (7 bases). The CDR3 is CASSLDVGGGSGNEQFF. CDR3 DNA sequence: TGTGCCAGCAGCCTAGACGTGGGAGGGGGTTCGGGAAATGAGCAGTTCTTC.